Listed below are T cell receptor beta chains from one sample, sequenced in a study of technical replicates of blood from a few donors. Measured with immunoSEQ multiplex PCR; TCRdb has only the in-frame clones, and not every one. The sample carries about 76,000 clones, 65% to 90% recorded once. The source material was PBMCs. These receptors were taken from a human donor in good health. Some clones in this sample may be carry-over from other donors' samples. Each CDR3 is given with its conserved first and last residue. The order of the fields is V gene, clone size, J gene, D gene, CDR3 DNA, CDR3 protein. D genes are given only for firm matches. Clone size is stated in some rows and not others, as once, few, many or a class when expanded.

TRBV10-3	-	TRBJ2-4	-	TGTGCCATCAGAGGCCAGGGGAACATTCAGTACTTC	CAIRGQGNIQYF
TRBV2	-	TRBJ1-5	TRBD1	TGTGCCAGCACCAACAGGGGTGGGAGCAATCAGCCCCAGCATTTT	CASTNRGGSNQPQHF
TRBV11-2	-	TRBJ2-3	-	TGTGCCAGCAGCTTAGGCTGGGGCGGGGCCACAGATACGCAGTATTTT	CASSLGWGGATDTQYF
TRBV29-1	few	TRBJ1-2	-	TGCAGCGTTGGAACCCCTGGGCGTAACTATGGCTACACCTTC	CSVGTPGRNYGYTF
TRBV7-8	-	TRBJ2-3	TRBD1	TGTGCCAGCAGCTTATTCAGGGGGCGCACAGATACGCAGTATTTT	CASSLFRGRTDTQYF
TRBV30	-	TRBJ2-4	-	TGTGCCTGGAGTGTACGGGGGGCGCGAGGAAACATTCAGTACTTC	CAWSVRGARGNIQYF
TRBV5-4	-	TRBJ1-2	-	TGTGCCAGCAGCTTGGATACAAACGCCAACTATGGCTACACCTTC	CASSLDTNANYGYTF
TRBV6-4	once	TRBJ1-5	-	TGTGCCAGCAGTTACAGGGCTAGCAATCAGCCCCAGCATTTT	CASSYRASNQPQHF
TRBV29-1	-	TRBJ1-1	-	TGCAGCGTTGTGGGGCAGGACCTCATGAACACTGAAGCTTTCTTT	CSVVGQDLMNTEAFF
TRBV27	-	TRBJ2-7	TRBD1	TGTGCCAGCAGCTATTGGACAGGGGACTACGAGCAGTACTTC	CASSYWTGDYEQYF
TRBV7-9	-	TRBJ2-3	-	TGTGCCAGCAGCTTAGGGTTGGCCAGGGCAGATACGCAGTATTTT	CASSLGLARADTQYF
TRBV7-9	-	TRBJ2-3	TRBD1	TGTGCCAGCAGCTCCGGACAGGGTGGCACAGATACGCAGTATTTT	CASSSGQGGTDTQYF
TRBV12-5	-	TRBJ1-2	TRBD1	TGTGCTAGTGGTTTGGGAAGGACAGGGAGAGGTTATGGCTACACCTTC	CASGLGRTGRGYGYTF
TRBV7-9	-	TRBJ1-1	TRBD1	TGTGCCAGCAGCTTAATTAGGACAGGGGGCTTTGGGGACACTGAAGCTTTCTTT	CASSLIRTGGFGDTEAFF
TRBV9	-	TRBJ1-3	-	TGTGCCAGCAGCGTACCCGGGGTTGGAAACACCATATATTTT	CASSVPGVGNTIYF
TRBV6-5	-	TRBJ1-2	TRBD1	TGTGCCAGCAGTGGAGGGACAGGGGGTCCCTCTGGCTACACCTTC	CASSGGTGGPSGYTF
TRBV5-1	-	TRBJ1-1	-	TGCGCCAGCAGGCGCGTAGGGAGGGGGAACACTGAAGCTTTCTTT	CASRRVGRGNTEAFF
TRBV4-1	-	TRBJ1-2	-	TGCGCCAGCAGCCAAAGTATCCTAGGATTCTCTAACTATGGCTACACCTTC	CASSQSILGFSNYGYTF
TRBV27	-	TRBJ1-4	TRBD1	TGTGCCAGCAGGGCGGGGCTACAGGGGGATGAAAAACTGTTTTTT	CASRAGLQGDEKLFF
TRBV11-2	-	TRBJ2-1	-	TGTGCCAGCAGCTTAGTAGGGGTAAACGATGAGCAGTTCTTC	CASSLVGVNDEQFF
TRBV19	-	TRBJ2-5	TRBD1	TGTGCCAGTAGTACGGACAGGGTGGAGACCCAGTACTTC	CASSTDRVETQYF
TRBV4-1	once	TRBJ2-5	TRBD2	TGCGCCAGCAGCCGCTACGGGGGGGCCCGAGAGACCCAGTACTTC	CASSRYGGARETQYF
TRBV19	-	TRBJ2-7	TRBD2	TGTGCCAGTAGTATCTATAGCGGGGCCTACTACGAGCAGTACTTC	CASSIYSGAYYEQYF
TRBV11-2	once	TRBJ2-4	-	TGTGCCAGCAGCTTATGGGGCACCCTCGCCAAAAACATTCAGTACTTC	CASSLWGTLAKNIQYF
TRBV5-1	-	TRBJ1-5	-	TGCGCCAGCAGCTTGTCCCAATTACAGGGCAATCAGCCCCAGCATTTT	CASSLSQLQGNQPQHF
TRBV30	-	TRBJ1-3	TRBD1	TGTGCCTGGAGGAAAGGGACAGTAGCTGGAAACACCATATATTTT	CAWRKGTVAGNTIYF
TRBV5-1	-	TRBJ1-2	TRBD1	TGCGCCAGCAGCGGAACGACAGGGGCTGTTGTTGGCTACACCTTC	CASSGTTGAVVGYTF
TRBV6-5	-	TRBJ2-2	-	TGTGCCAGCACGTTTAGAAGGAACACCGGGGAGCTGTTTTTT	CASTFRRNTGELFF
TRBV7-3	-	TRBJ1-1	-	TGTGCCAGCAGCTTATGGGGGGGCACTGAAGCTTTCTTT	CASSLWGGTEAFF
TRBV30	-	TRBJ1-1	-	TGTGCCTGGATTAGAAGGGGCTTGAAGAACACTGAAGCTTTCTTT	CAWIRRGLKNTEAFF
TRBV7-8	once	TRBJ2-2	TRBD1	TGTGCCAGCAGCTTTTATGTTATAGGACAGGGGGCGCTGGGCGGGGAGCTGTTTTTT	CASSFYVIGQGALGGELFF
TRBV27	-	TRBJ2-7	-	TGTGCCAGCAGCGCCAAGTATAGCTCCTACGAGCAGTACTTC	CASSAKYSSYEQYF
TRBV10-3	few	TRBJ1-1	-	TGTGCCATCAGTGAGCAGTTTGGTGCTTTCTTT	CAISEQFGAFF
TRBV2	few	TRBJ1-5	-	TGTGCCAGCAGTCTCAGTAGCAATCAGCCCCAGCATTTT	CASSLSSNQPQHF
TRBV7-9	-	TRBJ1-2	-	TGTGCCAGCAGCGCCCAGGGGCCCGCTTATGGCTACACCTTC	CASSAQGPAYGYTF
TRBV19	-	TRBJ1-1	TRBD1	TGTGCCAGTAGTTCCCAGGGACAGGGGCGTACTGAAGCTTTCTTT	CASSSQGQGRTEAFF
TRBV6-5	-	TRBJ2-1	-	TGTGCCAGCAGTTACTTACTAGATGACAATGAGCAGTTCTTC	CASSYLLDDNEQFF
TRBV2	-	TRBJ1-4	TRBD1	TGTGCCAGCAGTGCCCGGGACAGGGCCTGGGAAAAACTGTTTTTT	CASSARDRAWEKLFF
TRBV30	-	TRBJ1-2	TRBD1	TGTGCCTGGACAGGGGGGAACTATGGCTACACCTTC	CAWTGGNYGYTF
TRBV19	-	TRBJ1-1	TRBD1	TGTGCCGCCCAGGGACAGGCGAACACTGAAGCTTTCTTT	CAAQGQANTEAFF
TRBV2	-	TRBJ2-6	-	TGTGCCAGCAGAAGACCAGGGGCGCTTTCTTCTGGGGCCAACGTCCTGACTTTC	CASRRPGALSSGANVLTF
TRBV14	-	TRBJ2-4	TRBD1	TGTGCCAGCAGCCCCCGGACAGGAGGAACCAAAAACATTCAGTACTTC	CASSPRTGGTKNIQYF
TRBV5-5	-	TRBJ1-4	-	TGTGCCAGCAGCTTGGGAGGGCCCTCCAGAGACAAACTGTTTTTT	CASSLGGPSRDKLFF
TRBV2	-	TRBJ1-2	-	TGTGCCAGCAGTGCTGGTGGGCGTTACTATGGCTACACCTTC	CASSAGGRYYGYTF
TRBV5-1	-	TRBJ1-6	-	TGCGCCAGCAGCTCGGGATTACAAGGGGGTAGTTCACCCCTCCACTTT	CASSSGLQGGSSPLHF
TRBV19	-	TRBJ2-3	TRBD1	TGTGCCAGTAGGGGACAGGGGGACACAGATACGCAGTATTTT	CASRGQGDTDTQYF
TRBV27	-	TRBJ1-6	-	TGTGCCAGCAGTTTAGGGGCGTTAGAGAATTCACCCCTCCACTTT	CASSLGALENSPLHF
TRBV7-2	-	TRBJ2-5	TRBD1	TGTGCCAGCACCCCCCGGGACAGTGAGAAGACCCAGTACTTC	CASTPRDSEKTQYF
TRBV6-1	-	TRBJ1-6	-	TGTGCCAGCAGTGCTCGCGACCTCCACTTT	CASSARDLHF